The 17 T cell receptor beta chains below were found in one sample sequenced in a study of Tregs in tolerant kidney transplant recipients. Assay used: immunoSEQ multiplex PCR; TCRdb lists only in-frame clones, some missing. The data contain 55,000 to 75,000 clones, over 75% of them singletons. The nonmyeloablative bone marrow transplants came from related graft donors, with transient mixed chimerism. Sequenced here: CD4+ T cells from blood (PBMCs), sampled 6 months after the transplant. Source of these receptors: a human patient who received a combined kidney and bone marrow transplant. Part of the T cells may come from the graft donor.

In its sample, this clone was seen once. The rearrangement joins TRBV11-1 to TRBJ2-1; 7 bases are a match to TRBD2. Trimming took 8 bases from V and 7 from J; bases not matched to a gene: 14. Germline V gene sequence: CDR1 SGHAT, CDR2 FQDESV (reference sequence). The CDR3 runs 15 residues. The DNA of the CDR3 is TGTGCCAGCCGCGACGGGCGGGGGTTTGGGAATGAGCAGTTCTTC. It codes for CASRDGRGFGNEQFF.

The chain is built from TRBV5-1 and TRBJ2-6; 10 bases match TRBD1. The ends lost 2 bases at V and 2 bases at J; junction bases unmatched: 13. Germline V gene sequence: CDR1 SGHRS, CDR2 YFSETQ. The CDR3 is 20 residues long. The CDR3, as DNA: TGCGCCAGCAGCTTACTTGTCCCGGGACAGGGGCAGACTGGGGCCAACGTCCTGACTTTC. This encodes CASSLLVPGQGQTGANVLTF.

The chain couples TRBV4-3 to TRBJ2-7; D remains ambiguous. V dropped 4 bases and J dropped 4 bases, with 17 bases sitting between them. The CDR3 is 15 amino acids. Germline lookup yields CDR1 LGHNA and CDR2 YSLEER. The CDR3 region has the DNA TGCGCCAGCAGCCCTGACACGATTACGTTTTACGAGCAGTACTTC. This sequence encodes CASSPDTITFYEQYF.

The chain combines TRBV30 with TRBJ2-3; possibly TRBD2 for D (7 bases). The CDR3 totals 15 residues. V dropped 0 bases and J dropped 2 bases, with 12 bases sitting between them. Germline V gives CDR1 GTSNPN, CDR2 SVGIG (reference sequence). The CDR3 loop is CAWSVGGGLTDTQYF. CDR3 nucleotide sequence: TGTGCCTGGAGTGTAGGGGGGGGGCTCACAGATACGCAGTATTTT.

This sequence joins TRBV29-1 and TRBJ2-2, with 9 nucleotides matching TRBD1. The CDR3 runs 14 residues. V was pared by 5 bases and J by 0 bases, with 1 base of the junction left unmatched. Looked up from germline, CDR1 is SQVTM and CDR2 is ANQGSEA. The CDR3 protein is CSVTGGSNTGELFF. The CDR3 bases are TGCAGCGTTACAGGGGGCTCGAACACCGGGGAGCTGTTTTTT.

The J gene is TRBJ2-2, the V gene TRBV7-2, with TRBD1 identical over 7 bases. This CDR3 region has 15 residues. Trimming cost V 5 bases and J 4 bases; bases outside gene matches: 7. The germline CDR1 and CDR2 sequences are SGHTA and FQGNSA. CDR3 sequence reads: CASSIGQVGTGELFF. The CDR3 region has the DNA TGTGCCAGCAGCATCGGACAGGTTGGCACCGGGGAGCTGTTTTTT.

The CDR3 region has the DNA TGCGCCAGCAGCCAGAGCCGGGGGGGAGTTGGCGAGCAGTACTTC. As protein: CASSQSRGGVGEQYF. V is TRBV4-3 and J is TRBJ2-7; 8 positions match TRBD2. Germline V CDR1 and CDR2: LGHNA, YSLEER. This CDR3 comprises 15 residues. J was trimmed by 6 bases and V by 3 bases; bases with no gene match: 10.

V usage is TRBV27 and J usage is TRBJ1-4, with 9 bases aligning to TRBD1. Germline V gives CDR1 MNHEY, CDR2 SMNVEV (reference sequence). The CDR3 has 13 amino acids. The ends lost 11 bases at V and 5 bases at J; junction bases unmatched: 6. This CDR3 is CARTTGGNEKLFF. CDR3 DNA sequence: TGTGCCCGAACGACAGGGGGAAATGAAAAACTGTTTTTT.

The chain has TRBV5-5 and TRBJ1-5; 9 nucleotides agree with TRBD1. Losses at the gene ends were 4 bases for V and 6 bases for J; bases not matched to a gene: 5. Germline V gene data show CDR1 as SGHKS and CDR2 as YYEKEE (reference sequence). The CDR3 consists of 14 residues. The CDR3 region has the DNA TGTGCCAGCAGCCTCGGGACAGGGATTCAGCCCCAGCATTTT. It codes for CASSLGTGIQPQHF.

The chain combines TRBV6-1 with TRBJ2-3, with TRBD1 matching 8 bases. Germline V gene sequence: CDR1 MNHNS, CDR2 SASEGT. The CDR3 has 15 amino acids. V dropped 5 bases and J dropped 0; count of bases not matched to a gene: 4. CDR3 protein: CASSHDRGSTDTQYF. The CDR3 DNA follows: TGTGCCAGCAGTCATGACAGGGGAAGCACAGATACGCAGTATTTT.

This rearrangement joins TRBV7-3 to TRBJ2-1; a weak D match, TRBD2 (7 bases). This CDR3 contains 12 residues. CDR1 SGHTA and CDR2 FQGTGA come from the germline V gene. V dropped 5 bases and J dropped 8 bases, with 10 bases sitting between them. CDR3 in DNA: TGTGCCAGCAGCAAAGGGGGGGATGAGCAGTTCTTC. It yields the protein CASSKGGDEQFF.

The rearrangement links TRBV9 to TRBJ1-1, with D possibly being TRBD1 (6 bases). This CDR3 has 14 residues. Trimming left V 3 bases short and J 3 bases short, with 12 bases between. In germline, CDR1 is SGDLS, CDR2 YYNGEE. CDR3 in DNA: TGTGCCAGCAGCGCTGGGACATTTGACACTGAAGCTTTCTTT. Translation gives CASSAGTFDTEAFF.

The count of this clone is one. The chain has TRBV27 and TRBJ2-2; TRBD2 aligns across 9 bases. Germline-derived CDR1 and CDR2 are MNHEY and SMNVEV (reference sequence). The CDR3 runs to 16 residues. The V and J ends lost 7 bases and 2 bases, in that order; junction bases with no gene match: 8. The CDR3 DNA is TGTGCCAGCACGATAGCGGGGGCTACTAACACCGGGGAGCTGTTTTTT. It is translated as CASTIAGATNTGELFF.

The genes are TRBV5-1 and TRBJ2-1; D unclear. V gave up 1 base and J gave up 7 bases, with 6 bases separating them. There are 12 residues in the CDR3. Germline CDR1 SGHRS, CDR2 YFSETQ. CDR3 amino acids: CASSLSLNEQFF. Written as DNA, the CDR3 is TGCGCCAGCAGCTTGTCACTTAATGAGCAGTTCTTC. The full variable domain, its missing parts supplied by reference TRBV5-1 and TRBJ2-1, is KAGVTQTPRYLIKTRGQQVTLSCSPISGHRSVSWYQQTPGQGLQFLFEYFSETQRNKGNFPGRFSGRQFSNSRSEMNVSTLELGDSALYLCASSLSLNEQFFGPGTRLTVL.

The CDR3: CASSWRGPQTPEQYF. The DNA of the CDR3 is TGTGCCAGCAGTTGGAGGGGACCTCAGACCCCGGAGCAGTACTTC. This rearrangement joins TRBV5-4 to TRBJ2-7, with D maybe TRBD2 (6 bases). Trimming shortened V by 5 bases and J by 7 bases, and 22 bases separated the two germline ends. This CDR3 is 15 amino acids long. Germline V gives CDR1 SGHNT, CDR2 YYREEE (reference sequence).

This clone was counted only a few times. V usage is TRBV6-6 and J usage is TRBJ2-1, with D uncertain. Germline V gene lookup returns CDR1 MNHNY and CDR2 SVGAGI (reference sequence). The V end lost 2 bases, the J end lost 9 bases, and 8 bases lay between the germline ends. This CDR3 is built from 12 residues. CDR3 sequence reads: CASSYQTAEQFF. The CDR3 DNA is TGTGCCAGCAGTTACCAAACAGCTGAGCAGTTCTTC.

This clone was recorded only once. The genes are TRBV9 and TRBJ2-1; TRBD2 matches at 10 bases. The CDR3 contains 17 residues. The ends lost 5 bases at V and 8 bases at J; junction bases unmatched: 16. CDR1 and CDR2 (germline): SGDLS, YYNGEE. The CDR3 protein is CASSQAGGQFGPDEQFF. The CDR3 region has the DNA TGTGCCAGCAGTCAAGCGGGAGGGCAATTCGGGCCCGATGAGCAGTTCTTC.